This TCR beta chain comes out of a study of cytomegalovirus exposure and HLA in healthy donors. Study background: Unique TCRs numbering around 85 million, obtained from HLA-typed donors, made up an early data release. Study observations and caveats: TRBV6-2, TRBV6-3 and some other V segments were excluded as indistinguishable.

The CDR3 runs to 15 residues. Trimming at V came to 6 bases and at J to 3 bases, leaving 9 bases not matched to a gene. Germline values: CDR1 SNHLY, CDR2 FYNNEI. This clone was counted a few times. The antigen is unknown. Use of 60 Vbeta and 13 Jbeta primers characterized the PCR. Assay used: immunoSEQ multiplex PCR; TCRdb lists only in-frame clones, some missing. The sample lists under 90,000 clones, around three quarters seen once, with 7% to 9% in the top ten. The sequence was collected from a woman between 35 and 50 years old in good health and CMV-seronegative. The sample consisted of PBMCs. The chain carries TRBV2 and TRBJ2-7; the match to TRBD1 covers 9 bases. The CDR3 spells CASRPPGTGYYEQYF. The CDR3 DNA follows: TGTGCCAGCAGACCCCCCGGGACAGGGTACTACGAGCAGTACTTC.